These T cell receptor beta chains were read from a single sample in a study of tumor-infiltrating lymphocytes in primary liver carcinoma. Via MiXCR, TCRdb re-called the multiplex PCR reads, giving one row per CDR3 protein. The table includes about 100,000 distinct CDR3 sequences, 55% to 70% detected once. The sequenced sample was liver tumor tissue from sampling region 5. The origin of the receptors is a woman aged 55 to 70 with primary liver carcinoma and hepatitis B virus infection. Each CDR3 is given with its conserved first and last residue. D genes are given only for firm matches. Not all rows give a size; the values are once, few, many and, for expanded clones, a class.

clone_size: .
j_call: TRBJ2-2
v_call: TRBV11-2
d_call: .
cdr3_nt: TGTGCCAGCAACTTAGATCGTCAGACTGGGGAGCTGTTTTTT
cdr3_aa: CASNLDRQTGELFF

clone_size: .
j_call: TRBJ2-7
v_call: TRBV2
d_call: .
cdr3_nt: TGTGCCAGCAGACGGCTACGATCCGTCTACGAACAGTACTTC
cdr3_aa: CASRRLRSVYEQYF

clone_size: .
j_call: TRBJ2-3
v_call: TRBV11-2
d_call: .
cdr3_nt: TGTGCCAGCAGCTTAGATCCAGGAGATATGCAGTGTTTT
cdr3_aa: CASSLDPGDMQCF

clone_size: many
j_call: TRBJ2-7
v_call: TRBV28
d_call: .
cdr3_nt: TGTGCCAGCAGTCCCGGCGGGACAGCTGTCCTCGAGCAGTACTTC
cdr3_aa: CASSPGGTAVLEQYF

clone_size: few
j_call: TRBJ2-1
v_call: TRBV7-3
d_call: TRBD2
cdr3_nt: TGTGCCAGCAGCCCTGGGGGTGGCGGGAGTTATGAGCAGTTCTTC
cdr3_aa: CASSPGGGGSYEQFF

clone_size: many
j_call: TRBJ2-1
v_call: TRBV12-3/TRBV12-4
d_call: .
cdr3_nt: TGTGCCAGCAGTTTAGATAGCCTAGCCGTAGCCCATGAGCAGTTCTTC
cdr3_aa: CASSLDSLAVAHEQFF

clone_size: .
j_call: TRBJ2-2
v_call: TRBV28
d_call: TRBD2
cdr3_nt: TGTACCAGCACCCAAGCGGGAGTCGGTGACACCGGGGAGCTGCTTTTT
cdr3_aa: CTSTQAGVGDTGELLF

clone_size: medium-sized
j_call: TRBJ2-1
v_call: TRBV11-3
d_call: .
cdr3_nt: TGTGCCAGCAGCTCCCAGAGCTCCTACAATGAGCAGTTCTTC
cdr3_aa: CASSSQSSYNEQFF

clone_size: .
j_call: TRBJ2-7
v_call: TRBV19
d_call: TRBD2
cdr3_nt: TGTGCCAGTAGCCCGCGAGCGGGAGGTTCCTACGAGCATTACTTC
cdr3_aa: CASSPRAGGSYEHYF

clone_size: .
j_call: TRBJ1-1
v_call: TRBV12-3/TRBV12-4
d_call: .
cdr3_nt: TGTGCCAGCATTTTAGCACGACAGCCGGACCTCACTGAAGCTTTCTTT
cdr3_aa: CASILARQPDLTEAFF

clone_size: .
j_call: TRBJ2-7
v_call: TRBV4-2
d_call: TRBD2
cdr3_nt: TGTGCCAGCGGCCAGACCCCTAGCGGGAGGGCTGTCGAGCAGTACTTC
cdr3_aa: CASGQTPSGRAVEQYF

clone_size: few
j_call: TRBJ2-5
v_call: TRBV7-9
d_call: TRBD1
cdr3_nt: TGTGCCAGCAGCAAACAGGGGGCTGAGACCCAGTACTTC
cdr3_aa: CASSKQGAETQYF

clone_size: .
j_call: TRBJ1-1
v_call: TRBV11-1
d_call: .
cdr3_nt: TGTGATAGCAGCTTTTTTGGGGCAGCGGACACTGAAGCTTTCTTT
cdr3_aa: CDSSFFGAADTEAFF

clone_size: .
j_call: TRBJ2-3
v_call: TRBV11-2
d_call: TRBD2
cdr3_nt: TGTGCCAGTAGCTTGGGACTAGCCATAGATACGCAGTTTTTT
cdr3_aa: CASSLGLAIDTQFF

clone_size: .
j_call: TRBJ2-3
v_call: TRBV10-2
d_call: TRBD1
cdr3_nt: TGCGCCATCAGTGGGGACAGGTCGGATACGCAGTATTTT
cdr3_aa: CAISGDRSDTQYF

clone_size: .
j_call: TRBJ1-4
v_call: TRBV29-1
d_call: TRBD1
cdr3_nt: TGCAGCGGTATAACAGGGGGTAATGAGGAACTGTTTTTT
cdr3_aa: CSGITGGNEELFF

clone_size: few
j_call: TRBJ1-1
v_call: TRBV28
d_call: .
cdr3_nt: TGTGCCAGCAGCACCGGGACTTTACACAAATTCACTGAAGCTTTCTTT
cdr3_aa: CASSTGTLHKFTEAFF

clone_size: many
j_call: TRBJ2-7
v_call: TRBV29-1
d_call: TRBD1
cdr3_nt: TGCAGCGTTGGCGCAGGGGGCTACGAGCAGTACTTC
cdr3_aa: CSVGAGGYEQYF

clone_size: few
j_call: TRBJ1-5
v_call: TRBV19
d_call: .
cdr3_nt: TGTGCTAGTAGTATAGGGGAACAGCCCCAGCATTTT
cdr3_aa: CASSIGEQPQHF

clone_size: many
j_call: TRBJ2-5
v_call: TRBV4-1
d_call: .
cdr3_nt: TGCGCCAGCAGCCAAGATCAGGGGTACAGTATGTACTTC
cdr3_aa: CASSQDQGYSMYF

clone_size: .
j_call: TRBJ2-1
v_call: TRBV11-2
d_call: .
cdr3_nt: TGTGCCAGCAGCTTAGATCGGAACCGTAATGAGCAGTTCTTC
cdr3_aa: CASSLDRNRNEQFF

clone_size: many
j_call: TRBJ2-3
v_call: TRBV29-1
d_call: TRBD2
cdr3_nt: TGCAGCGTTGAAAACCAGCGGGGCTCCACAGATACGCAGTATTTT
cdr3_aa: CSVENQRGSTDTQYF

clone_size: .
j_call: TRBJ1-1
v_call: TRBV11-2
d_call: .
cdr3_nt: TGTGCCAGCGGCCGAATCAGGGACGGGAACACTGAAGCTTTCTTT
cdr3_aa: CASGRIRDGNTEAFF

clone_size: .
j_call: TRBJ1-3
v_call: TRBV6-6
d_call: .
cdr3_nt: TGTGCCAGCAGTTACTTGGCACAGGTGGGAAACACCATATATTTT
cdr3_aa: CASSYLAQVGNTIYF

clone_size: .
j_call: TRBJ2-6
v_call: TRBV12-3/TRBV12-4
d_call: TRBD1
cdr3_nt: TGCGCCAGCAGTGGGGGACAGGGGTGGGCCAGCGTCCTGACTTTC
cdr3_aa: CASSGGQGWASVLTF

clone_size: .
j_call: TRBJ2-7
v_call: TRBV5-4
d_call: .
cdr3_nt: TGTGCCAGCAGCTTGGGCGGGGCCCCATCTGAGTACGAGCAGTACTTC
cdr3_aa: CASSLGGAPSEYEQYF

clone_size: few
j_call: TRBJ2-5
v_call: TRBV25-1
d_call: .
cdr3_nt: TGTGCCAGCACCTCCGTGAGGGCTCAAGAGACCCAGTACTTC
cdr3_aa: CASTSVRAQETQYF

clone_size: few
j_call: TRBJ2-3
v_call: TRBV7-9
d_call: TRBD1
cdr3_nt: TGTGCCAGCAGCGTCGGACAGGGTTGGGCAGATACGCAGTATTTT
cdr3_aa: CASSVGQGWADTQYF

clone_size: many
j_call: TRBJ1-1
v_call: TRBV5-6
d_call: TRBD1
cdr3_nt: TGTGCCAGCAGGGGACAGGCGAACACTGAAGCTTTCTTT
cdr3_aa: CASRGQANTEAFF

clone_size: many
j_call: TRBJ1-5
v_call: TRBV28
d_call: TRBD1
cdr3_nt: TGTGCCAGTTACCCACAGGGGGCGGGAAAGAAGCCCCAGCATTTT
cdr3_aa: CASYPQGAGKKPQHF

clone_size: .
j_call: TRBJ1-2
v_call: TRBV5-4
d_call: .
cdr3_nt: TGTGCCAGCAGCATGGCTCCACGCGGGACCGGATATGGCTACACCTTC
cdr3_aa: CASSMAPRGTGYGYTF

clone_size: .
j_call: TRBJ1-1
v_call: TRBV12-3/TRBV12-4
d_call: .
cdr3_nt: TGTGCCAGCAACCGACCCGGGGGCACTGAAGCTCTCTTT
cdr3_aa: CASNRPGGTEALF

clone_size: .
j_call: TRBJ2-7
v_call: TRBV5-4
d_call: .
cdr3_nt: TGTGCCAGCAGCTTGGTTACTCGTGGAGACTACGAGCAGTACTTC
cdr3_aa: CASSLVTRGDYEQYF

clone_size: .
j_call: TRBJ1-3
v_call: TRBV6-1
d_call: .
cdr3_nt: TGTGCCAGCAGTGATGGTCGGGCCCACTCTGGAAACACCATATATTTT
cdr3_aa: CASSDGRAHSGNTIYF

clone_size: .
j_call: TRBJ2-7
v_call: TRBV11-3
d_call: TRBD2
cdr3_nt: TGTGCCAGCAGCCCCCGTGTCCAGGCGGGAGGGCCTGATATCTTC
cdr3_aa: CASSPRVQAGGPDIF

clone_size: .
j_call: TRBJ1-2
v_call: TRBV6-2/TRBV6-3
d_call: .
cdr3_nt: TGTGTCAGCGGCAGAGGAACTACCACTGGCTACGCCTTC
cdr3_aa: CVSGRGTTTGYAF

clone_size: once
j_call: TRBJ2-7
v_call: TRBV7-9
d_call: TRBD2
cdr3_nt: TGTGCCAGCAGCTTAAGTAGACTAGCGGGAGCGGAGCAGTACTTC
cdr3_aa: CASSLSRLAGAEQYF

clone_size: .
j_call: TRBJ1-1
v_call: TRBV29-1
d_call: .
cdr3_nt: TGCAGCGTGCTGATAGGGGGTGACACTGAAGTTTTCTTT
cdr3_aa: CSVLIGGDTEVFF

clone_size: .
j_call: TRBJ1-1
v_call: TRBV4-2
d_call: TRBD1
cdr3_nt: TGTGCCAGCAGCCCATTGGAAGGTCAGGGGGACACTGAAGCTTTCTTT
cdr3_aa: CASSPLEGQGDTEAFF

clone_size: many
j_call: TRBJ2-1
v_call: TRBV11-1
d_call: TRBD2
cdr3_nt: TGTGCCGGCAGCTTAGAGGCTAGCGGGAGGTACAATGAGCAGTTCTTC
cdr3_aa: CAGSLEASGRYNEQFF

clone_size: .
j_call: TRBJ2-3
v_call: TRBV30
d_call: .
cdr3_nt: TGTGCCTGGATTAACAAAAATGGGATAGGGGAAAGGTATTTT
cdr3_aa: CAWINKNGIGERYF

clone_size: .
j_call: TRBJ2-5
v_call: TRBV4-1
d_call: .
cdr3_nt: TGCGCCTGTAGCCAAGTTGGAGGGAGTGGAGAGACCCAGTACTTC
cdr3_aa: CACSQVGGSGETQYF

clone_size: once
j_call: TRBJ2-7
v_call: TRBV6-1
d_call: .
cdr3_nt: TGTGCCAGCGCCACACCCCTGCTCGAGCACTACTTC
cdr3_aa: CASATPLLEHYF

clone_size: .
j_call: TRBJ2-1
v_call: TRBV24-1
d_call: .
cdr3_nt: TGTGCCATCAGTGATTTGAAGCATGTGTCAGCCAATGAGCAGTTCTTC
cdr3_aa: CAISDLKHVSANEQFF